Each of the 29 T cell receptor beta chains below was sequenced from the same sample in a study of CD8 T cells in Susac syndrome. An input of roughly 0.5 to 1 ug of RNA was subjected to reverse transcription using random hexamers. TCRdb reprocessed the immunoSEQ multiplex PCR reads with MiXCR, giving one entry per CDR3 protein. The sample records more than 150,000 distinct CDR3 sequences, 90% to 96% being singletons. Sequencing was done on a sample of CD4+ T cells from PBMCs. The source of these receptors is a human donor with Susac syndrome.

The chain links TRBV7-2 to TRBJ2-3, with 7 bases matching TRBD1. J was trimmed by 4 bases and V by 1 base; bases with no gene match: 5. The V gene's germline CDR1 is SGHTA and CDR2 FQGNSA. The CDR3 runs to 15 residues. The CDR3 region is CASSLVGQGADTQYF. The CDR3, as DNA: TGTGCCAGCAGCTTAGTTGGGCAGGGGGCAGATACGCAGTATTTT. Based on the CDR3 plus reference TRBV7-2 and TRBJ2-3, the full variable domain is GAGVSQSPSNKVTEKGKDVELRCDPISGHTALYWYRQSLGQGLEFLIYFQGNSAPDKSGLPSDRFSAERTGGSVSTLTIQRTQQEDSAVYLCASSLVGQGADTQYFGPGTRLTVL.

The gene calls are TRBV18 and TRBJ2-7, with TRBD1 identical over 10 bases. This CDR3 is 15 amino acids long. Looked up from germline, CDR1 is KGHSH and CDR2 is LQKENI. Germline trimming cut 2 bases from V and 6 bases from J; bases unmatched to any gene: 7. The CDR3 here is CASSPGGQGKPEQYF. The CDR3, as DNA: TGTGCCAGCTCACCAGGGGGACAGGGGAAGCCCGAGCAGTACTTC.

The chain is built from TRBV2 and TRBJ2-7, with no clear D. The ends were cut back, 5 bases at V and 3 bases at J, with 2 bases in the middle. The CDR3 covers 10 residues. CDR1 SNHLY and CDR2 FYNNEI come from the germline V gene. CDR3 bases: TGTGCCAGCAGTCTCTACGAGCAGTACTTC. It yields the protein CASSLYEQYF. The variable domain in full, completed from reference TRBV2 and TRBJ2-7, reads EPEVTQTPSHQVTQMGQEVILRCVPISNHLYFYWYRQILGQKVEFLVSFYNNEISEKSEIFDDQFSVERPDGSNFTLKIRSTKLEDSAMYFCASSLYEQYFGPGTRLTVT.

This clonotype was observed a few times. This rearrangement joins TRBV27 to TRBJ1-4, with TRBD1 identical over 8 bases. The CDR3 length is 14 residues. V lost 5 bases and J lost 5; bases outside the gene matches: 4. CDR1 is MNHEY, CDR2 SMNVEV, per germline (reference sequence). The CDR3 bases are TGTGCCAGCAGTCTCGACAGGGGCAATGAAAAACTGTTTTTT. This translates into CASSLDRGNEKLFF.

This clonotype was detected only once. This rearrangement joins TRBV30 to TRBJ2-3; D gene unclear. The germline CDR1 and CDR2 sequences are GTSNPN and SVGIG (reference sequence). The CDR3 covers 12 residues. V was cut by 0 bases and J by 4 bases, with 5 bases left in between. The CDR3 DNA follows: TGTGCCTGGAGTGTACGAGCAGATACGCAGTATTTT. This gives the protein CAWSVRADTQYF.

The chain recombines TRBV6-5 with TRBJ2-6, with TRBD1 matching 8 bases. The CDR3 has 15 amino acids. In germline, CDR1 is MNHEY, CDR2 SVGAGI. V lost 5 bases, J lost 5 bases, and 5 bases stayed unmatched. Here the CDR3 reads CASSTGGLWANVLTF. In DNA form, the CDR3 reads TGTGCCAGCAGTACAGGGGGTCTTTGGGCCAACGTCCTGACTTTC.

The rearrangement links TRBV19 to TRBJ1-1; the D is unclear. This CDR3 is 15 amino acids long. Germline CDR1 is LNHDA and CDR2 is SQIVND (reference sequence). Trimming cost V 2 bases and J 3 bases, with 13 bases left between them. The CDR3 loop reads CASSIKGGFYTEAFF. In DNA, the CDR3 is TGTGCCAGTAGTATAAAGGGCGGATTTTACACTGAAGCTTTCTTT.

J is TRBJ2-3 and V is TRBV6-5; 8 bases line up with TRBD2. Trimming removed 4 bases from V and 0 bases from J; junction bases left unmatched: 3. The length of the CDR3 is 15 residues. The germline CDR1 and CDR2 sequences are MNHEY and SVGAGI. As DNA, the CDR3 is TGTGCCAGCAGTTTACTAGCGGAGAGCACAGATACGCAGTATTTT. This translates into CASSLLAESTDTQYF.

CDR3 in DNA: TGCAGTGCTAGAGAGGGACAGTCACCCCTCCACTTT. Translated: CSAREGQSPLHF. The rearrangement joins TRBV20-1 to TRBJ1-6; 7 nucleotides agree with TRBD1. V was clipped by 0 bases and J by 10 bases; unmatched bases: 0. The CDR3 consists of 12 residues. Germline assignment: CDR1 DFQATT and CDR2 SNEGSKA (reference sequence).

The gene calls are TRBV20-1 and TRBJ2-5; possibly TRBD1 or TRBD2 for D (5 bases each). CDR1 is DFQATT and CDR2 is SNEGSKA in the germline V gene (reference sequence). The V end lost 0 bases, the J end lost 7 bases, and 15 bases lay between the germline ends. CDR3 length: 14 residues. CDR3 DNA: TGCAGTGCTAGAGATCCGGTGGGGGATGGGACCCAGTACTTC. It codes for CSARDPVGDGTQYF.

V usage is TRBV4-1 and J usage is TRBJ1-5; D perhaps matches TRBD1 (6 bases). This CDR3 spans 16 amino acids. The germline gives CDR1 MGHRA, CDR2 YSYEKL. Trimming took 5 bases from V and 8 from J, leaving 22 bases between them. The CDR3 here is CASSIQTGGAVKPQHF. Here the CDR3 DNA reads TGCGCCAGCAGCATCCAGACAGGAGGGGCGGTCAAGCCCCAGCATTTT.

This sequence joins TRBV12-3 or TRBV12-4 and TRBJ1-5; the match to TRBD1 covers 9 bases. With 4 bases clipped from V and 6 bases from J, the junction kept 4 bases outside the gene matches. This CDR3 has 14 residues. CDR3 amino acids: CASSWDRVRQPQHF. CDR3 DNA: TGTGCCAGCAGTTGGGACAGGGTTCGTCAGCCCCAGCATTTT.

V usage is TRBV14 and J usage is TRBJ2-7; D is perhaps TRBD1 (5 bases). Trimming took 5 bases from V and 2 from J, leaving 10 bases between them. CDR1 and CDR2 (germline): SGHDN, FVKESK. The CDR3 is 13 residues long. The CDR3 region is CASSSDSTYEQYF. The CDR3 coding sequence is TGTGCCAGCAGCTCTGACAGTACCTACGAGCAGTACTTC.

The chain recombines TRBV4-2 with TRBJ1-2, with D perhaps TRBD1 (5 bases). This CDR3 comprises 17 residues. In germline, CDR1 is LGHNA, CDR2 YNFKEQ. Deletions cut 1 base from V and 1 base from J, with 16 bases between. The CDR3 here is CASSQVQWQGDNYGYTF. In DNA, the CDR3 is TGTGCCAGCAGCCAAGTCCAGTGGCAGGGCGATAACTATGGCTACACCTTC.

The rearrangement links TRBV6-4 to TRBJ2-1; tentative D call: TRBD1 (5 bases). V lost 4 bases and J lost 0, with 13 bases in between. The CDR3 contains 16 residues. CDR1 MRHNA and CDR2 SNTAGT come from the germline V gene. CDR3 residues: CASSVDRISSYNEQFF. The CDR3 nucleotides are TGTGCCAGCAGTGTCGACAGAATAAGCTCCTACAATGAGCAGTTCTTC.

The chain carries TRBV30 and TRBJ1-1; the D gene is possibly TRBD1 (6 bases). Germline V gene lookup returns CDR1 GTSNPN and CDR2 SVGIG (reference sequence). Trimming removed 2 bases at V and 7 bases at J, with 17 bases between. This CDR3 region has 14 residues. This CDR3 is CAWSLGAGMVEAFF. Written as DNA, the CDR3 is TGTGCCTGGAGTTTGGGGGCCGGGATGGTTGAAGCTTTCTTT.

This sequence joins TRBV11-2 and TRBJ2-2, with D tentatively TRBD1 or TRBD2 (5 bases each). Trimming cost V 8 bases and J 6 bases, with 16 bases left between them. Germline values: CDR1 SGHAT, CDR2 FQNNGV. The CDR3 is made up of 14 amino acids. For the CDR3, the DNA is TGTGCCAGCGAATGGGGGAATAGAGCCGGGGAGCTGTTTTTT. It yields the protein CASEWGNRAGELFF.

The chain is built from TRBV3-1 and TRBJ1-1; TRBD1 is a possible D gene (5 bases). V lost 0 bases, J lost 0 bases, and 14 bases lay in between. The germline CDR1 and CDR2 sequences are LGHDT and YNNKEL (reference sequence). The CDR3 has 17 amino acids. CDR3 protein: CASSQDRQQSMNTEAFF. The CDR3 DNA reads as TGTGCCAGCAGCCAAGATCGACAGCAAAGTATGAACACTGAAGCTTTCTTT.

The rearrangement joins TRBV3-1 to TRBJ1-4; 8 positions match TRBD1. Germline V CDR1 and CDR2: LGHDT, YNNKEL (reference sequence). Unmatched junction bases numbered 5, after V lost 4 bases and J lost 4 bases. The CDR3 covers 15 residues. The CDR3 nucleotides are TGTGCCAGCAGCCCGCCGGGACAGGATAATGAAAAACTGTTTTTT. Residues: CASSPPGQDNEKLFF.

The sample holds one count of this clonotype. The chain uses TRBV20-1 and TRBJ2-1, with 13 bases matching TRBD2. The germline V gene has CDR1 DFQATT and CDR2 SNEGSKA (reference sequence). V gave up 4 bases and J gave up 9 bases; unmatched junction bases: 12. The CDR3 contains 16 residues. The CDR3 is CSATLLAGGSLGEQFF. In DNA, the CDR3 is TGCAGTGCTACACTACTAGCGGGGGGGTCTTTGGGTGAGCAGTTCTTC.

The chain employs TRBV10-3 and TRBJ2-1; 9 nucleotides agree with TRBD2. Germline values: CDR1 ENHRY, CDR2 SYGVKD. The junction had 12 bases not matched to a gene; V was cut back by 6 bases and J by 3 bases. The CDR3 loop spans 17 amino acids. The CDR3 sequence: CAIRPRAAGGIYNEQFF. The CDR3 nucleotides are TGTGCCATCAGGCCTCGAGCAGCGGGGGGCATCTACAATGAGCAGTTCTTC.

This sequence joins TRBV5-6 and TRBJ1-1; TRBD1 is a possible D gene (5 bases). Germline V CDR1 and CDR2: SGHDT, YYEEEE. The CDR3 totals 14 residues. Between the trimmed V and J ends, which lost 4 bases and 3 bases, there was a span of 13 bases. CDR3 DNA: TGTGCCAGCAGCCGAGCTTTGGGGGACACTGAAGCTTTCTTT. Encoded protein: CASSRALGDTEAFF.

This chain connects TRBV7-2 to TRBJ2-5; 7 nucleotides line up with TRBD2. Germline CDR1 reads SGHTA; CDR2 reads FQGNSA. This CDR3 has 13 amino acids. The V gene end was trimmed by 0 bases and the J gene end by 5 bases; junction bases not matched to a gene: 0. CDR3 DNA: TGTGCCAGCAGCTTAGCTAGCGGGGAGACCCAGTACTTC. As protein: CASSLASGETQYF.

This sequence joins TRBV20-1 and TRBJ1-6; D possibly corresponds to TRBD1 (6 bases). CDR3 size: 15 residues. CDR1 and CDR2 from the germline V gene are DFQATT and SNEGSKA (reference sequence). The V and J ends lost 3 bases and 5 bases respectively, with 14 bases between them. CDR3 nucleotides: TGCAGTGCTAGCCCCACAGGGAGCAATAATTCACCCCTCCACTTT. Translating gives CSASPTGSNNSPLHF.

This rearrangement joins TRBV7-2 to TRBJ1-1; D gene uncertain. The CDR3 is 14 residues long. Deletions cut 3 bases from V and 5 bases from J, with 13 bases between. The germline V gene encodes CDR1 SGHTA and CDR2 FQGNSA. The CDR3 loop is CASSLGALRTEAFF. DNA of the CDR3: TGTGCCAGCAGCTTGGGTGCTTTAAGGACTGAAGCTTTCTTT.

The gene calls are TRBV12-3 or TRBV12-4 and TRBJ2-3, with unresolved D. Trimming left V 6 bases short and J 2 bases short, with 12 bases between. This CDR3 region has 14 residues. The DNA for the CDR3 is TGTGCCAGCAGGCTACCCCGACACACAGATACGCAGTATTTT. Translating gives CASRLPRHTDTQYF.

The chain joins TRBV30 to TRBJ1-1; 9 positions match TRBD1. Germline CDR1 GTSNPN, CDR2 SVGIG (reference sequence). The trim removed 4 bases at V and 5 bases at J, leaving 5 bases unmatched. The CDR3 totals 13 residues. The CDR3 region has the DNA TGTGCCTGGAAGGGACAGGGAAAGACTGAAGCTTTCTTT. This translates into CAWKGQGKTEAFF.

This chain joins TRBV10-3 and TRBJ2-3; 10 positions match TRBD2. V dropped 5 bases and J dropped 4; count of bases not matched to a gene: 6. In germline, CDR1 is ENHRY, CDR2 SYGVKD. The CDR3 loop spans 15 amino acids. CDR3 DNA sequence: TGTGCCATCAGTAGAGGAGCGGGGGGGCCAGATACGCAGTATTTT. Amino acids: CAISRGAGGPDTQYF.

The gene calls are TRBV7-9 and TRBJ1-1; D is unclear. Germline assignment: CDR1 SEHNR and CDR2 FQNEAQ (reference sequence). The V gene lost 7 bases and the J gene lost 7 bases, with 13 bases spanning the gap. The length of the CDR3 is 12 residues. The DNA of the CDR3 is TGTGCCAGCACCCTACGTGACGGTGAAGCTTTCTTT. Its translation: CASTLRDGEAFF.